This T cell receptor beta chain came from a study of T-cell reconstitution after alpha-beta-depleted transplantation in children. General study findings and limits: Alpha-beta T cells about two months after transplant reportedly derived from several hundred expanded graft clones. T-cell counts and diversity at one year post-transplant came mainly from newly produced T cells. There were some patients whose high TCRbeta diversity at day 60 came from surviving recipient T cells and thymic progenitors.

Preparing the TCRbeta library involved the use of unique molecular identifiers. TCRdb ran MiXCR on the PCR reads and lists one entry per CDR3 protein. The data contain hundreds of thousands of distinct CDR3 sequences, about 12% of them singletons. Germline CDR1 and CDR2: SGHVS and FNYEAQ. CDR3 size: 16 residues. V was clipped by 4 bases and J by 3 bases, with 19 bases between them. On this clonotype itself: Its specificity is not known.

The origin of this receptor is a girl aged 2-9 years with congenital amegakaryocytic thrombocytopenia, due to receive a stem cell transplant. The sequencing here drew on PBMCs, taken before TCRalphabeta/CD19-depleted stem cell transplant. The chain carries TRBV7-6 and TRBJ2-7; D not resolved. The CDR3 spells CASSYDLTTSYYEQYF. CDR3 nucleotide sequence: TGTGCCAGCAGCTACGATCTTACGACCTCTTACTACGAGCAGTACTTC.